The sequence of this T cell receptor beta chain was determined in a study of CD8 T cells in ankylosing spondylitis. Quantitative 5'-RACE with molecular barcodes generated TCR beta libraries. One entry per CDR3 protein results from TCRdb running MiXCR on the 5' RACE reads. The sample gives a few hundred thousand distinct CDR3 sequences, 15% to 20% of which show up once; more than 40% is in the top ten. As regards this clonotype: The antigen is undetermined.

Whole-study findings and limits: Existing reports had already noted some motif variants in reactive arthritis synovial fluid and blood. Clones linked to disease were reported to show significant enrichment in matched ankylosing spondylitis synovial fluid. A TCR beta motif of 8 or 9 highly homologous variants appeared characteristic of ankylosing spondylitis blood. Disease-linked clones bore a CD8+ phenotype, appearing relatively rarely in peripheral blood.

The TCR was taken from a male donor with ankylosing spondylitis. The material sequenced was blood, either unsorted or a sorted T cell fraction (not recorded which).

CDR3 bases: TGTGCCAGCAGCTTAGTGACTTCAGATACGCAGTATTTT. It yields the protein CASSLVTSDTQYF. This chain uses TRBV7-6 with TRBJ2-3; no reliable D call. CDR1 is SGHVS and CDR2 is FNYEAQ in the germline V gene. The CDR3 is made up of 13 amino acids. V lost 1 base, J lost 4 bases, and 6 bases lay in between. The full variable domain, in which reference TRBV7-6 and TRBJ2-3 provide the parts outside the CDR3, is GAGVSQSPRYKVTKRGQDVALRCDPISGHVSLYWYRQALGQGPEFLTYFNYEAQQDKSGLPNDRFSAERPEGSISTLTIQRTEQRDSAMYRCASSLVTSDTQYFGPGTRLTVL.